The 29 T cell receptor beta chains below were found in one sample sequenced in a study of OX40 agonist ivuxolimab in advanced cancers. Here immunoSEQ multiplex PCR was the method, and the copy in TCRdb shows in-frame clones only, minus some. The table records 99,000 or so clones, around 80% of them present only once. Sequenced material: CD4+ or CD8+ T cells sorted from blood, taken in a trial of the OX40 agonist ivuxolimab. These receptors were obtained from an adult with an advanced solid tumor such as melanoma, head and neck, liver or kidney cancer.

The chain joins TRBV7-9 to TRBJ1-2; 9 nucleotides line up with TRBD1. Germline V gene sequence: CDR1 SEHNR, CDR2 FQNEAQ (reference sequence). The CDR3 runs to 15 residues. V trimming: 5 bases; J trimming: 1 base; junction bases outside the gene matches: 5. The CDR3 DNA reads TGTGCCAGCAGCCTAGGGACAGGGAATAACTATGGCTACACCTTC. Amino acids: CASSLGTGNNYGYTF. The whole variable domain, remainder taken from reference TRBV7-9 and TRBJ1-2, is DTGVSQNPRHKITKRGQNVTFRCDPISEHNRLYWYRQTLGQGPEFLTYFQNEAQLEKSRLLSDRFSAERPKGSFSTLEIQRTEQGDSAMYLCASSLGTGNNYGYTFGSGTRLTVV.

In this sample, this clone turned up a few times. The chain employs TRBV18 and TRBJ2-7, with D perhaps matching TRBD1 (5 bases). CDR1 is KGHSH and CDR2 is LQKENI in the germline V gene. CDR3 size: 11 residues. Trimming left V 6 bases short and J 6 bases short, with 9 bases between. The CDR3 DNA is TGTGCCAGCTCCGAAAGGGGCGAGCAGTACTTC. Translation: CASSERGEQYF.

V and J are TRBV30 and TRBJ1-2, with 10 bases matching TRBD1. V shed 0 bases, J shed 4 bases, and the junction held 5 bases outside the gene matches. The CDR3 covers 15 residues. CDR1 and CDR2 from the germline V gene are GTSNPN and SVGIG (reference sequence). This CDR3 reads CAWSVLGQGIYGYTF. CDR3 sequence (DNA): TGTGCCTGGAGTGTACTGGGACAGGGGATCTATGGCTACACCTTC.

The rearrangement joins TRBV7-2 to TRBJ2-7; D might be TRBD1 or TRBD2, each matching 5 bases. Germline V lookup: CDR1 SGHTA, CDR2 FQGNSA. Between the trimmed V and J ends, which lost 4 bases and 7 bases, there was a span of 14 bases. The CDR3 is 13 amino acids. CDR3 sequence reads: CASSSGRFLEQYF. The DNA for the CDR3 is TGTGCCAGCAGCTCGGGACGGTTCCTTGAGCAGTACTTC.

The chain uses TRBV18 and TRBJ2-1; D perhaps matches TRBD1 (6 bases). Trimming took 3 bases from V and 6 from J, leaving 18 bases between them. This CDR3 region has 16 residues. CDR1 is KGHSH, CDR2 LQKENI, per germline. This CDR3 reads CASSPLGGPNSNEQFF. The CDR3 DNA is TGTGCCAGCTCACCGCTTGGGGGCCCTAACTCCAATGAGCAGTTCTTC.

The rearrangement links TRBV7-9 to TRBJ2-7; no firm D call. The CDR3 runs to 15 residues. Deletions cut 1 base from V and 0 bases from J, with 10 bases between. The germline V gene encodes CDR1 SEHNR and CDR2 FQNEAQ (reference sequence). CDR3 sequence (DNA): TGTGCCAGCAGCTTAGACCTGAGCCGCTCCTACGAGCAGTACTTC. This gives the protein CASSLDLSRSYEQYF.

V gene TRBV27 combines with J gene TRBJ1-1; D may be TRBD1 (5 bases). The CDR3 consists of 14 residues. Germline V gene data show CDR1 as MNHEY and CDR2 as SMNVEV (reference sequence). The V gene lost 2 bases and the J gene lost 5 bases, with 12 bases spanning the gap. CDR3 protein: CASSLGGGGTEAFF. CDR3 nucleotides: TGTGCCAGCAGTTTAGGTGGGGGGGGGACTGAAGCTTTCTTT.

The CDR3 sequence is CASSRGAWDIQYF. The CDR3 DNA follows: TGTGCCAGCAGCCGCGGGGCTTGGGACATTCAGTACTTC. The rearrangement joins TRBV7-2 to TRBJ2-4; a weak D match, TRBD2 (6 bases). Trimming removed 5 bases at V and 8 bases at J, with 13 bases between. The CDR3 runs to 13 residues. Germline V lookup: CDR1 SGHTA, CDR2 FQGNSA.

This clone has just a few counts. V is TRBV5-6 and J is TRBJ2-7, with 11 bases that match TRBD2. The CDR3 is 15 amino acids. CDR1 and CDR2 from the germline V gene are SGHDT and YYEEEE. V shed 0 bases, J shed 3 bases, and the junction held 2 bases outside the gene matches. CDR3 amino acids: CASSLGTSGLYEQYF. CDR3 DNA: TGTGCCAGCAGCTTGGGGACTAGCGGGCTCTACGAGCAGTACTTC.

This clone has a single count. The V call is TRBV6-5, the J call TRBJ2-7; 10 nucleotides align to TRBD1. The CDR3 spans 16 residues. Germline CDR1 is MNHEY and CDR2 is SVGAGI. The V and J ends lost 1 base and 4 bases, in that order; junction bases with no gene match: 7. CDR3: CASSYYAGTGAYEQYF. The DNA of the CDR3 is TGTGCCAGCAGTTACTACGCCGGGACAGGGGCTTACGAGCAGTACTTC.

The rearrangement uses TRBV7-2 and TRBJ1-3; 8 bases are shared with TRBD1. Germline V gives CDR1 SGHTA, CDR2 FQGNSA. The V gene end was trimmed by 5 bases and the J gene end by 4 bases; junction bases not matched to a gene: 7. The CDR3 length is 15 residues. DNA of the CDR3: TGTGCCAGCAGCGTTACAGGGGGGAGGGGAAACACCATATATTTT. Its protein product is CASSVTGGRGNTIYF.

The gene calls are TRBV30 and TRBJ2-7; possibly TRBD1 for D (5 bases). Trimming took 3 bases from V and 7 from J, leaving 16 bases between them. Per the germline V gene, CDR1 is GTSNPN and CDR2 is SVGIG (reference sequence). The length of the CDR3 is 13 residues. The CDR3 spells CAWRGPLPGEQYF. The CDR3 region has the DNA TGTGCCTGGAGGGGGCCTTTGCCGGGTGAGCAGTACTTC.

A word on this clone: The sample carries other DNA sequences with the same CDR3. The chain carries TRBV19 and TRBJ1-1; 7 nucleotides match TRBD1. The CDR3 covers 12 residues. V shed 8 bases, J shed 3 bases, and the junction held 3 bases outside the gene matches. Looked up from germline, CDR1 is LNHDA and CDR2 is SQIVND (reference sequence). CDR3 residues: CASRQGYTEAFF. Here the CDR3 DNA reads TGTGCCAGTCGACAGGGTTACACTGAAGCTTTCTTT.

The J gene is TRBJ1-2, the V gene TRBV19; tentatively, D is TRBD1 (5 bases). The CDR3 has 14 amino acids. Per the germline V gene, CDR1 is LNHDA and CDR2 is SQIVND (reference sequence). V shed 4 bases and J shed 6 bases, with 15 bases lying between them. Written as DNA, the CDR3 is TGTGCCAGTAGTACTTGGACACTAGTCGATGGCTACACCTTC. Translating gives CASSTWTLVDGYTF. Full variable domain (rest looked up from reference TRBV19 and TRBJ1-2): DGGITQSPKYLFRKEGQNVTLSCEQNLNHDAMYWYRQDPGQGLRLIYYSQIVNDFQKGDIAEGYSVSREKKESFPLTVTSAQKNPTAFYLCASSTWTLVDGYTFGSGTRLTVV.

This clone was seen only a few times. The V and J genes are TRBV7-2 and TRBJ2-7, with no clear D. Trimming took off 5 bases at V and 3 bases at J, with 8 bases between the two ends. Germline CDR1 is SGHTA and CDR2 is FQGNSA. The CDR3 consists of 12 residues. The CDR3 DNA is TGTGCCAGCAGCAAAGCCGACTACGAGCAGTACTTC. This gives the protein CASSKADYEQYF.

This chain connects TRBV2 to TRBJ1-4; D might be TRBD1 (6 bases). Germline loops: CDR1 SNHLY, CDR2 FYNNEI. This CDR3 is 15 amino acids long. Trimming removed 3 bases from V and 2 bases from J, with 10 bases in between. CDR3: CASSEETGTNEKLFF. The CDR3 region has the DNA TGTGCCAGCAGTGAGGAAACAGGGACTAATGAAAAACTGTTTTTT.

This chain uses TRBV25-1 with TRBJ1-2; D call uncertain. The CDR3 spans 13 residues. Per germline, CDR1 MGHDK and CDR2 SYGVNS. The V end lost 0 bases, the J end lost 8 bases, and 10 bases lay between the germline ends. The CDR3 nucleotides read TGTGCCAGCAGTGAATATGATCTCGCAGGCTACACCTTC. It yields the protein CASSEYDLAGYTF.

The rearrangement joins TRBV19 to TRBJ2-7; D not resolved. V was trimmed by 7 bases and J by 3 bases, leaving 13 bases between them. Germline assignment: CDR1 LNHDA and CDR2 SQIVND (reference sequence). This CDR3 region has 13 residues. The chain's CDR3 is CASTTNGNYEQYF. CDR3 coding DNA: TGTGCCAGTACGACGAATGGGAACTACGAGCAGTACTTC.

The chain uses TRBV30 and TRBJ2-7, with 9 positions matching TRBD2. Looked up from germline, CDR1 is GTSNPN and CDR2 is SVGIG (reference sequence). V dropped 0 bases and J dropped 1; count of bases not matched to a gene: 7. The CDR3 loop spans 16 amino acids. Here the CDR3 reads CAWSVRGLARSYEQYF. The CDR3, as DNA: TGTGCCTGGAGTGTACGGGGACTAGCAAGATCCTACGAGCAGTACTTC. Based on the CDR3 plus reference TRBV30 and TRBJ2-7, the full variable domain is SQTIHQWPATLVQPVGSPLSLECTVEGTSNPNLYWYRQAAGRGLQLLFYSVGIGQISSEVPQNLSASRPQDRQFILSSKKLLLSDSGFYLCAWSVRGLARSYEQYFGPGTRLTVT.

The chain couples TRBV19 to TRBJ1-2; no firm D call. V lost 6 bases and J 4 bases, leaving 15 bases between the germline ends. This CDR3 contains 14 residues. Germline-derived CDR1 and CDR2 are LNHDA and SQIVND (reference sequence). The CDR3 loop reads CASRREGIGYGYTF. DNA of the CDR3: TGTGCCAGTAGGCGGGAGGGTATAGGCTATGGCTACACCTTC.

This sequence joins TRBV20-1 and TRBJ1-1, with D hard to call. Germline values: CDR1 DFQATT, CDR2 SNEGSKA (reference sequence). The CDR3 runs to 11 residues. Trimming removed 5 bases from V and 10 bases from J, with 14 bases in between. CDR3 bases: TGCAGTGCTGAGCGTCTTATGGGAGCTTTCTTT. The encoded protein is CSAERLMGAFF.

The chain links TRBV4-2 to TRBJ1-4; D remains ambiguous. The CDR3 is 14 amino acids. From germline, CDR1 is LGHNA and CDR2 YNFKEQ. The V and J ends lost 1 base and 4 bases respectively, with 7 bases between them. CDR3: CASSQVTDNEKLFF. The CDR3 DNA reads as TGTGCCAGCAGCCAAGTCACAGATAATGAAAAACTGTTTTTT.

The CDR3 is CASSLRLNTEAFF. CDR3 DNA sequence: TGTGCCAGCAGCTTAAGGCTGAACACTGAAGCTTTCTTT. The rearrangement uses TRBV7-2 and TRBJ1-1; D gene unclear. V was clipped by 2 bases and J by 0 bases, with 4 bases between them. Germline CDR1 reads SGHTA; CDR2 reads FQGNSA. The CDR3 totals 13 residues. Together with reference TRBV7-2 and TRBJ1-1, the CDR3 gives the full variable domain: GAGVSQSPSNKVTEKGKDVELRCDPISGHTALYWYRQSLGQGLEFLIYFQGNSAPDKSGLPSDRFSAERTGGSVSTLTIQRTQQEDSAVYLCASSLRLNTEAFFGQGTRLTVV.

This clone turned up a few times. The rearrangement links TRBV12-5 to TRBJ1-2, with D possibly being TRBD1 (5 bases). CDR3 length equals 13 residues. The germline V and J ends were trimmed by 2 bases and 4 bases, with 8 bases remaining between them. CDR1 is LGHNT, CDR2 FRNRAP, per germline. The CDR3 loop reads CASGLWGSYGYTF. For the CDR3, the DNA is TGTGCTAGTGGTTTGTGGGGGAGCTATGGCTACACCTTC.

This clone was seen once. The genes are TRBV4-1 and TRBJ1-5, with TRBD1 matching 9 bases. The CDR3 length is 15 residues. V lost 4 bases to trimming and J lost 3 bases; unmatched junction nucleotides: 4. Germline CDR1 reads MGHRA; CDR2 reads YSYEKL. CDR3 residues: CASSRTGDNNQPQHF. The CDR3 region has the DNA TGCGCCAGCAGCCGGACAGGGGACAACAATCAGCCCCAGCATTTT.

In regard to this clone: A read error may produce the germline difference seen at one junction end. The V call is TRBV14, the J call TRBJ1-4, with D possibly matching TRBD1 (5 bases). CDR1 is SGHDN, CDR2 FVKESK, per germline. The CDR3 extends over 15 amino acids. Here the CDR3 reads CASSRPGLTDEKLFF. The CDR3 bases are TGTGCCAGCAGCCGGCCGGGACTAACTGATGAAAAACTGTTTTTT.

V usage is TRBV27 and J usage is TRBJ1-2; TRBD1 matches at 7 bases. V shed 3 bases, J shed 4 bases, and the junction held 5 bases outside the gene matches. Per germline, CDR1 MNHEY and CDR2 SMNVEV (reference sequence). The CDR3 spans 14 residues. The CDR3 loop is CASSFGQGGYGYTF. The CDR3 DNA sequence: TGTGCCAGCAGTTTCGGGCAGGGGGGCTATGGCTACACCTTC.

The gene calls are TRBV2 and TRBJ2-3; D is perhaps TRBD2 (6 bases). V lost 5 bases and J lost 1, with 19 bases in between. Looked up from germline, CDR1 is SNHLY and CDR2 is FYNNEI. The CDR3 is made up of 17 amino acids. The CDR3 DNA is TGTGCCAGCAGTTTCGGGGGACCTACCTGGGGCACAGATACGCAGTATTTT. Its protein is CASSFGGPTWGTDTQYF.

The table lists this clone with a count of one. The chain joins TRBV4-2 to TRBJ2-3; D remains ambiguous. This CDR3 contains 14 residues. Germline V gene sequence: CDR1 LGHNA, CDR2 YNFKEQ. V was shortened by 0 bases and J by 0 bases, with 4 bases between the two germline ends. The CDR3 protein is CASSQDGSTDTQYF. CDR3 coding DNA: TGTGCCAGCAGCCAAGACGGCAGCACAGATACGCAGTATTTT.